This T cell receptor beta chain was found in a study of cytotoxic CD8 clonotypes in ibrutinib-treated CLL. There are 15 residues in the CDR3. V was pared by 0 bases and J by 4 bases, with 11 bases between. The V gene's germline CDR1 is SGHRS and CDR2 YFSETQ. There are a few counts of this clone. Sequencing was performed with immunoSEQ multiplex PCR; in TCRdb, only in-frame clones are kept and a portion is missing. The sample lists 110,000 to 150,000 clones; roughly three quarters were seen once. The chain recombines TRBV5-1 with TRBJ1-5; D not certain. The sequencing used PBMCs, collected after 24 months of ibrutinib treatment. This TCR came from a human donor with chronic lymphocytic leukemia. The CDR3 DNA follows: TGCGCCAGCAGCTTGGGCACCCCCTGGAATCAGCCCCAGCATTTT. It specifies CASSLGTPWNQPQHF. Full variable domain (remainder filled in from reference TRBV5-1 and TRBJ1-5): KAGVTQTPRYLIKTRGQQVTLSCSPISGHRSVSWYQQTPGQGLQFLFEYFSETQRNKGNFPGRFSGRQFSNSRSEMNVSTLELGDSALYLCASSLGTPWNQPQHFGDGTRLSIL.